This T cell receptor beta chain was sequenced during a study of blood T cell repertoires in COVID-19. Study-level background: Whether acute or convalescent, the COVID-19 samples came from the United States, Italy and Spain. From T cells, B-cell-depleted T cells, or PBMCs came the material, which was cDNA or gDNA.

Germline assignment: CDR1 LNHNV and CDR2 YYDKDF (reference sequence). This CDR3 is 16 amino acids long. Deletions cut 4 bases from V and 5 bases from J, with 20 bases between. As handled by the study authors: Amplification with reference gene primers provided the estimates of nucleated cell counts. Method: immunoSEQ multiplex PCR; TCRdb's copy keeps in-frame clones and lacks some. V and J calls and clone size are as listed in that table; D and trimming were resolved from the DNA. The sample lists 73,000 or so clones; less than 75% were seen once. The rearrangement uses TRBV15 and TRBJ2-5; perhaps TRBD1 as D (7 bases). The TCR sequence derives from a man in his fifties or sixties with acute or convalescent COVID-19. Material: peripheral blood. The CDR3 DNA is TGTGCCACCAGCACAGGTACGACAGGGACTGCCGAGACCCAGTACTTC. Protein: CATSTGTTGTAETQYF.